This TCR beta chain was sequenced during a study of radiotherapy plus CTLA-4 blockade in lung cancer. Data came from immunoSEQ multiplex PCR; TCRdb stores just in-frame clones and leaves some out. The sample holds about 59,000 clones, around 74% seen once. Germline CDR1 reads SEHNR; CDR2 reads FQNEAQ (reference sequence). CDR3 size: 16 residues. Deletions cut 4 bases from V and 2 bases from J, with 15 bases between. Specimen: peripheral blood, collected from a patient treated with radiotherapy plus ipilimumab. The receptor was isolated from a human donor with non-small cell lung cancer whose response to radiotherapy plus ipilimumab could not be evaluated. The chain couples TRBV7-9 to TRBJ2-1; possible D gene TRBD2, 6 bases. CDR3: CASSSQTSFPYNEQFF. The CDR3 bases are TGTGCCAGCAGCTCCCAAACTAGCTTTCCCTACAATGAGCAGTTCTTC. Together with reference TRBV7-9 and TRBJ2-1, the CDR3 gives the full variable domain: DTGVSQNPRHKITKRGQNVTFRCDPISEHNRLYWYRQTLGQGPEFLTYFQNEAQLEKSRLLSDRFSAERPKGSFSTLEIQRTEQGDSAMYLCASSSQTSFPYNEQFFGPGTRLTVL.